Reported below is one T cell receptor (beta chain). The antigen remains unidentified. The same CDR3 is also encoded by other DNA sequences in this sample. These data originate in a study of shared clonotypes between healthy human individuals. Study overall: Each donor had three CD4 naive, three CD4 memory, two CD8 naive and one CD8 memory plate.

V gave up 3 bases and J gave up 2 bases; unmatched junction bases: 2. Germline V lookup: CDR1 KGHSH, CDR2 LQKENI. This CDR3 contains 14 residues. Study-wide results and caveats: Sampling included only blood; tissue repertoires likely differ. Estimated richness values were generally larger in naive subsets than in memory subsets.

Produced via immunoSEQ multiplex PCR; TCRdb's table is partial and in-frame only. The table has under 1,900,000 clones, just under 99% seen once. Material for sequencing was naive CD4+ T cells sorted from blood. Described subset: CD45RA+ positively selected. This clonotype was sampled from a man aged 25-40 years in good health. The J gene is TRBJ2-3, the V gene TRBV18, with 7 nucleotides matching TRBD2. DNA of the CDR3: TGTGCCAGCTCACCCCGGGACTACACAGATACGCAGTATTTT. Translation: CASSPRDYTDTQYF. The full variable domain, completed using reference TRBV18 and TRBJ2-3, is NAGVMQNPRHLVRRRGQEARLRCSPMKGHSHVYWYRQLPEEGLKFMVYLQKENIIDESGMPKERFSAEFPKEGPSILRIQQVVRGDSAAYFCASSPRDYTDTQYFGPGTRLTVL.